What follows are 21 T cell receptor beta chains derived from one specimen sequenced in a study of technical replicates of blood from several donors. The assay was immunoSEQ multiplex PCR, and TCRdb's table has in-frame clones only and misses some. The repertoire has tens of thousands of clones, about 95% of them found once; the top ten carry roughly 3.1%. Input material: PBMCs. All receptors come from a human donor in good health. Some clones in this sample may be carry-over from other donors' samples.

This clone has just one count. CDR3 sequence: CASSPEPQHF. CDR3 nucleotide sequence: TGTGCCAGCAGCCCAGAGCCCCAGCATTTT. The chain combines TRBV11-2 with TRBJ1-5; D is unclear. V was cut by 5 bases and J by 8 bases, with 4 bases left in between. Germline assignment: CDR1 SGHAT and CDR2 FQNNGV. The CDR3 is 10 residues long.

Points on this clone: Other DNA sequences of this sample code for an identical CDR3. The V and J genes are TRBV30 and TRBJ2-7; tentatively, D is TRBD2 (6 bases). Germline values: CDR1 GTSNPN, CDR2 SVGIG (reference sequence). Trimming left V 0 bases short and J 0 bases short, with 9 bases between. The CDR3 extends over 14 amino acids. CDR3 sequence (DNA): TGTGCCTGGAGTGTAGGAGGGAGCTCCTACGAGCAGTACTTC. This translates into CAWSVGGSSYEQYF.

The J gene is TRBJ1-4, the V gene TRBV7-9; D call uncertain. This CDR3 is built from 12 residues. Per the germline V gene, CDR1 is SEHNR and CDR2 is FQNEAQ (reference sequence). The V end lost 5 bases, the J end lost 6 bases, and 7 bases lay between the germline ends. The CDR3 DNA is TGTGCCAGCAGCCCCCCCTATGAAAAACTGTTTTTT. Translating gives CASSPPYEKLFF.

This sequence joins TRBV4-3 and TRBJ1-6, with TRBD1 as a possible D gene (5 bases). Germline V lookup: CDR1 LGHNA, CDR2 YSLEER. Trimming removed 0 bases at V and 7 bases at J, with 13 bases between. The CDR3 is 16 amino acids. CDR3 bases: TGCGCCAGCAGCCAAGAACGCCAGCGGGACAATTCACCCCTCCACTTT. This gives the protein CASSQERQRDNSPLHF.

In DNA form, the CDR3 reads TGTGCCATCAGCTCAGGGATACTACCCTACGAGCAGTACTTC. Its translation: CAISSGILPYEQYF. V gene TRBV10-3 combines with J gene TRBJ2-7, with a possible D match to TRBD1 (5 bases). Germline V CDR1 and CDR2: ENHRY, SYGVKD. V was shortened by 6 bases and J by 2 bases, with 14 bases between the two germline ends. The CDR3 is made up of 14 amino acids.

The chain links TRBV6-5 to TRBJ2-1; D is perhaps TRBD2 (5 bases). Deletions cut 2 bases from V and 10 bases from J, with 12 bases between. The CDR3 is 13 amino acids. From germline, CDR1 is MNHEY and CDR2 SVGAGI. The CDR3 region is CASSYQPSREQFF. The DNA of the CDR3 is TGTGCCAGCAGTTACCAACCTAGCAGGGAGCAGTTCTTC.

This CDR3 is CASRIAGDLYEQYF. The DNA for the CDR3 is TGTGCCAGCAGAATAGCGGGAGACCTATACGAGCAGTACTTC. The rearrangement uses TRBV6-1 and TRBJ2-7; 9 nucleotides agree with TRBD2. Germline V gene lookup returns CDR1 MNHNS and CDR2 SASEGT. Trimming took 6 bases from V and 4 from J; bases not matched to a gene: 7. The CDR3 extends over 14 amino acids.

The CDR3 is CASSRDSDTGELFF. Here the CDR3 DNA reads TGCGCCAGCAGCCGCGACAGTGACACCGGGGAGCTGTTTTTT. The J gene is TRBJ2-2, the V gene TRBV5-1, with D maybe TRBD1 (5 bases). The CDR3 runs to 14 residues. V lost 4 bases and J 3 bases, leaving 10 bases between the germline ends. Germline values: CDR1 SGHRS, CDR2 YFSETQ.

V is TRBV11-2 and J is TRBJ2-7, with D maybe TRBD1 (5 bases). There are 14 residues in the CDR3. The V gene's germline CDR1 is SGHAT and CDR2 FQNNGV. V was shortened by 3 bases and J by 3 bases, with 12 bases between the two germline ends. The CDR3 coding sequence is TGTGCCAGCAGCTTGAAGGGGTCGAGCTACGAGCAGTACTTC. This encodes CASSLKGSSYEQYF.

This rearrangement joins TRBV9 to TRBJ1-6, with 10 bases identical to TRBD1. J gave up 7 bases and V 3 bases, and 7 bases lay outside the gene matches. The germline CDR1 and CDR2 sequences are SGDLS and YYNGEE. CDR3 length equals 16 residues. CDR3: CASSDRPGQGNSPLHF. The CDR3, as DNA: TGTGCCAGCAGCGATCGACCGGGACAGGGGAATTCACCCCTCCACTTT.

The chain couples TRBV19 to TRBJ2-7; 15 bases are a match to TRBD2. The CDR3 is 18 residues long. Trimming removed 4 bases from V and 3 bases from J; junction bases left unmatched: 10. Germline V lookup: CDR1 LNHDA, CDR2 SQIVND (reference sequence). As DNA, the CDR3 is TGTGCCAGTAGTACTCATCCGGGACTAGCGGGAGGAGACTACGAGCAGTACTTC. Its protein is CASSTHPGLAGGDYEQYF.

The rearrangement links TRBV9 to TRBJ2-6; D remains ambiguous. This CDR3 has 16 amino acids. V lost 0 bases to trimming and J lost 0 bases, with 7 bases between them. Germline CDR1 SGDLS, CDR2 YYNGEE. CDR3 in amino acids: CASSVEQSSGANVLTF. The DNA of the CDR3 is TGTGCCAGCAGCGTAGAACAGAGCTCTGGGGCCAACGTCCTGACTTTC.

The chain couples TRBV7-9 to TRBJ1-1, with D maybe TRBD1 (5 bases). CDR1 SEHNR and CDR2 FQNEAQ come from the germline V gene (reference sequence). Trimming shortened V by 1 base and J by 6 bases, and 15 bases separated the two germline ends. CDR3 length: 15 amino acids. As DNA, the CDR3 is TGTGCCAGCAGCTTAGAAGGGGTCAAAGGGGCTGAAGCTTTCTTT. Translated: CASSLEGVKGAEAFF.

The genes are TRBV29-1 and TRBJ1-1; unclear D gene. In germline, CDR1 is SQVTM, CDR2 ANQGSEA. Deletions cut 4 bases from V and 6 bases from J, with 15 bases between. The CDR3 length is 13 residues. CDR3 in DNA: TGCAGCGTTGCCGCGGGAGAACGCGCTGAAGCTTTCTTT. Amino acids: CSVAAGERAEAFF. The full variable domain, with the rest looked up from reference TRBV29-1 and TRBJ1-1, is SAVISQKPSRDICQRGTSLTIQCQVDSQVTMMFWYRQQPGQSLTLIATANQGSEATYESGFVIDKFPISRPNLTFSTLTVSNMSPEDSSIYLCSVAAGERAEAFFGQGTRLTVV.

The sample holds one count of this clone. V usage is TRBV5-4 and J usage is TRBJ2-3, with TRBD2 as a possible D gene (6 bases). The germline V gene has CDR1 SGHNT and CDR2 YYREEE (reference sequence). The V end was cut by 0 bases, the J end by 1 base, with 12 bases between. The CDR3 loop spans 16 amino acids. CDR3 sequence reads: CASSLAVGGGTDTQYF. DNA for the CDR3: TGTGCCAGCAGCTTGGCGGTGGGGGGAGGCACAGATACGCAGTATTTT. Together with reference TRBV5-4 and TRBJ2-3, the CDR3 gives the full variable domain: ETGVTQSPTHLIKTRGQQVTLRCSSQSGHNTVSWYQQALGQGPQFIFQYYREEENGRGNFPPRFSGLQFPNYSSELNVNALELDDSALYLCASSLAVGGGTDTQYFGPGTRLTVL.

The chain couples TRBV12-5 to TRBJ1-3; possibly TRBD1 for D (5 bases). The CDR3 has 14 amino acids. CDR1 is LGHNT, CDR2 FRNRAP, per germline. Trimming stripped 3 bases from V and 4 bases from J, with 10 bases between. Here the CDR3 DNA reads TGTGCTAGTGGTTTAACAGGATCAGGAAACACCATATATTTT. This sequence encodes CASGLTGSGNTIYF.

CDR3: CASSPGTRVTGELFF. CDR3 DNA sequence: TGTGCCAGCAGCCCGGGGACTAGAGTCACCGGGGAGCTGTTTTTT. J is TRBJ2-2 and V is TRBV7-2; 8 nucleotides match TRBD2. The CDR3 runs 15 residues. J gave up 4 bases and V 5 bases, and 6 bases lay outside the gene matches. Germline assignment: CDR1 SGHTA and CDR2 FQGNSA.

V and J are TRBV20-1 and TRBJ1-2, with TRBD1 matching over 7 bases. The germline gives CDR1 DFQATT, CDR2 SNEGSKA (reference sequence). With 6 bases clipped from V and 7 bases from J, the junction kept 2 bases outside the gene matches. The CDR3 sequence is 10 residues long. The CDR3 spells CSAWDSGYTF. The CDR3 nucleotides read TGCAGTGCCTGGGACAGTGGCTACACCTTC.

The rearrangement links TRBV5-6 to TRBJ2-3; a possible D gene is TRBD2 (5 bases). V lost 4 bases to trimming and J lost 7 bases, with 10 bases between them. In germline, CDR1 is SGHDT, CDR2 YYEEEE. The CDR3 extends over 12 amino acids. The CDR3 is CASSKRRNTQYF. DNA for the CDR3: TGTGCCAGCAGCAAACGGAGGAATACGCAGTATTTT.

The V gene is TRBV5-1, the J gene TRBJ2-1; 8 positions agree with TRBD2. Germline CDR1 and CDR2: SGHRS and YFSETQ. The V segment lost 4 bases and the J segment 9 bases; nucleotides outside the gene matches: 27. This CDR3 contains 20 residues. The CDR3 nucleotides read TGCGCCAGCAGCCATCCAAGCGTCGTTCGGGGGGGGGCTTTAGGAGGTGAGCAGTTCTTC. Protein product: CASSHPSVVRGGALGGEQFF.

The chain uses TRBV19 and TRBJ1-1, with D hard to call. The CDR3 contains 13 residues. Trimming left V 2 bases short and J 11 bases short, with 15 bases between. CDR1 and CDR2 from the germline V gene are LNHDA and SQIVND (reference sequence). DNA for the CDR3: TGTGCCAGTAGTATAAGGGTTCGAGGGTTTGCTTTCTTT. Translated: CASSIRVRGFAFF.